This T cell receptor (beta chain) comes out of a study of blood T cell repertoires in COVID-19. Sequencing was performed with immunoSEQ multiplex PCR; in TCRdb, only in-frame clones are kept and a portion is missing. The sample holds around 310,000 clones, about nine tenths seen once. Two consecutive negative NP/OP PCR tests, clearance, or resolved symptoms defined Cohort 3 recovery. The germline gives CDR1 SEHNR, CDR2 FQNEAQ (reference sequence). V lost 3 bases, J lost 1 base, and 5 bases stayed unmatched. CDR3 length: 16 residues. The genes are TRBV7-9 and TRBJ2-7; TRBD2 agrees at 11 bases. Sample: PBMCs or T cells enriched from blood (not recorded which). The sequence came from a woman aged 40 to 50 who had recovered from COVID-19. CDR3 coding DNA: TGTGCCAGCAGCTTCCTAGGGACTAGCGGTTCCTACGAGCAGTACTTC. Its translation is CASSFLGTSGSYEQYF.